Below, 27 T cell receptor beta chains from the same sample are listed, as sequenced in a study of cytomegalovirus exposure and HLA in healthy donors. Clones were sequenced by immunoSEQ multiplex PCR, and TCRdb holds only the in-frame ones, with some missing. The sample consists of fewer than 150,000 clones, roughly 83% of them appearing once. Sequenced input: PBMCs. Source of these receptors: a man between 18 and 29 years old in good health and CMV-seronegative.

This chain connects TRBV10-3 to TRBJ2-3, with 7 nucleotides matching TRBD1. Germline lookup yields CDR1 ENHRY and CDR2 SYGVKD. J lost 1 base, V lost 8 bases, and 15 bases had no gene match. This CDR3 has 17 residues. The CDR3 DNA is TGTGCCATCGGGAACTCCGGACTCCAGGGGGGCACAGATACGCAGTATTTT. Amino acids: CAIGNSGLQGGTDTQYF.

The rearrangement uses TRBV30 and TRBJ2-5; D is perhaps TRBD2 (5 bases). Trimming left V 2 bases short and J 7 bases short, with 20 bases between. The V gene's germline CDR1 is GTSNPN and CDR2 SVGIG (reference sequence). The CDR3 has 15 residues. The CDR3 loop is CAWSKRTGRLATQYF. CDR3 DNA: TGTGCCTGGAGTAAACGGACGGGAAGGTTGGCGACCCAGTACTTC.

The chain carries TRBV2 and TRBJ2-4; TRBD2 matches 8 bases. The CDR3 sequence is 13 residues long. V lost 2 bases, J lost 6 bases, and 0 bases stayed unmatched. Per the germline V gene, CDR1 is SNHLY and CDR2 is FYNNEI. The DNA of the CDR3 is TGTGCCAGCAGTGAAACTAGCGGAAACATTCAGTACTTC. Translated, it gives CASSETSGNIQYF.

V and J are TRBV5-4 and TRBJ2-1, with 7 bases aligning to TRBD1. With V trimmed by 1 base and J by 7 bases, 8 bases remained unmatched. CDR1 SGHNT and CDR2 YYREEE come from the germline V gene (reference sequence). This CDR3 contains 15 residues. CDR3 bases: TGTGCCAGCAGCTTGCCGGGACAGCCTATGAATGAGCAGTTCTTC. It is translated as CASSLPGQPMNEQFF. Full variable domain (rest looked up from reference TRBV5-4 and TRBJ2-1): ETGVTQSPTHLIKTRGQQVTLRCSSQSGHNTVSWYQQALGQGPQFIFQYYREEENGRGNFPPRFSGLQFPNYSSELNVNALELDDSALYLCASSLPGQPMNEQFFGPGTRLTVL.

This chain uses TRBV5-1 with TRBJ2-7; D possibly corresponds to TRBD2 (5 bases). Trimming cost V 4 bases and J 2 bases, with 13 bases left between them. CDR3 length equals 14 residues. Germline V gene data show CDR1 as SGHRS and CDR2 as YFSETQ. CDR3 sequence reads: CASSETGNTYEQYF. DNA for the CDR3: TGCGCCAGCAGCGAAACCGGGAACACCTACGAGCAGTACTTC.

The chain is built from TRBV7-6 and TRBJ2-7, with 7 bases identical to TRBD1. Germline trimming cut 5 bases from V and 2 bases from J; bases unmatched to any gene: 3. The CDR3 consists of 13 residues. Germline V gene lookup returns CDR1 SGHVS and CDR2 FNYEAQ. The CDR3 DNA sequence: TGTGCCAGCAGCACTACAGGGGCCTACGAGCAGTACTTC. This codes for CASSTTGAYEQYF.

V gene TRBV30 combines with J gene TRBJ2-7, with a possible D match to TRBD1 (6 bases). V was pared by 0 bases and J by 1 base, with 7 bases between. Germline V gene lookup returns CDR1 GTSNPN and CDR2 SVGIG (reference sequence). This CDR3 region has 13 residues. DNA for the CDR3: TGTGCCTGGAGTGTAGGACAGTCCTACGAGCAGTACTTC. It codes for CAWSVGQSYEQYF.

The chain is built from TRBV30 and TRBJ2-1; TRBD1 is a possible D gene (6 bases). CDR3 length: 14 amino acids. Germline V gives CDR1 GTSNPN, CDR2 SVGIG (reference sequence). With 3 bases removed from V and 7 bases from J, the gap between germline ends came to 16 bases. This CDR3 is CAWSPGQRGNEQFF. CDR3 coding DNA: TGTGCCTGGAGCCCGGGACAACGAGGGAATGAGCAGTTCTTC.

This clone has only one observation. This chain uses TRBV5-4 with TRBJ2-7; tentative D call: TRBD1 (5 bases). Germline loops: CDR1 SGHNT, CDR2 YYREEE (reference sequence). The CDR3 extends over 14 amino acids. The germline V and J ends were trimmed by 4 bases and 1 base, with 12 bases remaining between them. The CDR3 coding sequence is TGTGCCAGCAGCCTACCGGACACGTCCTACGAGCAGTACTTC. Protein sequence: CASSLPDTSYEQYF.

CDR3 loop: CASSYADRGLGTEAFF. DNA of the CDR3: TGTGCCAGCAGTTACGCGGACAGGGGGCTCGGCACTGAAGCTTTCTTT. V is TRBV6-5 and J is TRBJ1-1, with 11 nucleotides matching TRBD1. The CDR3 spans 16 residues. With 2 bases clipped from V and 4 bases from J, the junction kept 6 bases outside the gene matches. From germline, CDR1 is MNHEY and CDR2 SVGAGI.

J is TRBJ1-3 and V is TRBV7-8; D is undetermined. The germline V gene has CDR1 SGHVS and CDR2 FQNEAQ. The ends were cut back, 6 bases at V and 0 bases at J, with 18 bases in the middle. CDR3 length: 17 amino acids. This CDR3 is CASRGGAGSFSGNTIYF. The CDR3 coding sequence is TGTGCCAGCAGGGGTGGTGCTGGGAGCTTCTCTGGAAACACCATATATTTT. The variable domain in full, with the rest retrieved from reference TRBV7-8 and TRBJ1-3, is GAGVSQSPRYKVAKRGQDVALRCDPISGHVSLFWYQQALGQGPEFLTYFQNEAQLDKSGLPSDRFFAERPEGSVSTLKIQRTQQEDSAVYLCASRGGAGSFSGNTIYFGEGSWLTVV.

The rearrangement links TRBV29-1 to TRBJ1-1, with D maybe TRBD1 (6 bases). There are 11 residues in the CDR3. V was trimmed by 1 base and J by 7 bases, leaving 7 bases between them. Germline CDR1 SQVTM, CDR2 ANQGSEA. The CDR3 here is CSVEGGGEAFF. As DNA, the CDR3 is TGCAGCGTTGAAGGAGGGGGTGAAGCTTTCTTT. The entire variable domain, with the rest obtained from reference TRBV29-1 and TRBJ1-1, is as follows: SAVISQKPSRDICQRGTSLTIQCQVDSQVTMMFWYRQQPGQSLTLIATANQGSEATYESGFVIDKFPISRPNLTFSTLTVSNMSPEDSSIYLCSVEGGGEAFFGQGTRLTVV.

This chain uses TRBV12-5 with TRBJ2-3; perhaps TRBD2 as D (6 bases). Looked up from germline, CDR1 is LGHNT and CDR2 is FRNRAP. V lost 7 bases, J lost 0 bases, and 14 bases lay in between. The CDR3 is made up of 15 amino acids. The CDR3 bases are TGTGCTAGTGATATGGGCGGGGTTAGCACAGATACGCAGTATTTT. It yields the protein CASDMGGVSTDTQYF.

J is TRBJ2-1 and V is TRBV29-1, with TRBD1 identical over 8 bases. In germline, CDR1 is SQVTM, CDR2 ANQGSEA. The CDR3 covers 13 residues. The V segment lost 4 bases and the J segment 7 bases; nucleotides outside the gene matches: 6. CDR3 coding DNA: TGCAGCGTTGGGCAGGGGGCTGGTAATGAGCAGTTCTTC. Translation gives CSVGQGAGNEQFF.

The chain recombines TRBV9 with TRBJ2-7; the match to TRBD1 covers 9 bases. The CDR3 runs to 15 residues. CDR1 is SGDLS and CDR2 is YYNGEE in the germline V gene. The V gene end was trimmed by 0 bases and the J gene end by 2 bases; junction bases not matched to a gene: 3. CDR3 DNA sequence: TGTGCCAGCAGCGTAGCGGGACAGGGTCCCTACGAGCAGTACTTC. Translated, it gives CASSVAGQGPYEQYF.

This clone was recorded once. In nucleotides, the CDR3 is TGCGCCAGCAGCTTGGCAGCGGGGGGCTCCGAGCAGTTCTTC. Translation: CASSLAAGGSEQFF. V is TRBV5-1 and J is TRBJ2-1, with TRBD2 matching over 9 bases. CDR1 SGHRS and CDR2 YFSETQ come from the germline V gene. The J segment lost 10 bases and the V segment lost 0 bases, leaving 5 bases of the junction unmatched. This CDR3 contains 14 residues.

CDR3 sequence reads: CASSPGQGRSGELFF. The CDR3 DNA follows: TGTGCCAGCAGCCCCGGACAGGGGAGAAGCGGGGAGCTGTTTTTT. The V gene is TRBV5-4, the J gene TRBJ2-2; 9 bases align to TRBD1. V lost 4 bases to trimming and J lost 7 bases; unmatched junction nucleotides: 8. Germline V gives CDR1 SGHNT, CDR2 YYREEE (reference sequence). The CDR3 length is 15 residues.

This chain links TRBV5-1 with TRBJ2-7; tentatively, D is TRBD1 (5 bases). There are 14 residues in the CDR3. V lost 0 bases and J 4 bases, leaving 11 bases between the germline ends. The germline V gene has CDR1 SGHRS and CDR2 YFSETQ. The CDR3 loop reads CASSLEQDSYEQYF. The CDR3 DNA sequence: TGCGCCAGCAGCTTGGAACAGGATTCATACGAGCAGTACTTC. The full variable domain, in which reference TRBV5-1 and TRBJ2-7 provide the parts outside the CDR3, is KAGVTQTPRYLIKTRGQQVTLSCSPISGHRSVSWYQQTPGQGLQFLFEYFSETQRNKGNFPGRFSGRQFSNSRSEMNVSTLELGDSALYLCASSLEQDSYEQYFGPGTRLTVT.

The sample holds a few counts of this clone. The chain recombines TRBV19 with TRBJ2-7; no definite D call. V was cut by 1 base and J by 6 bases, with 10 bases left in between. The CDR3 is 13 amino acids. The V gene's germline CDR1 is LNHDA and CDR2 SQIVND (reference sequence). The CDR3: CASSIAPNFEQYF. The CDR3 nucleotides are TGTGCCAGTAGTATAGCCCCTAATTTCGAGCAGTACTTC.

This CDR3 is CASSYSRSGEKLFF. Here the CDR3 DNA reads TGTGCCAGCAGTTACTCGAGGTCGGGGGAAAAACTGTTTTTT. The chain carries TRBV6-5 and TRBJ1-4; D unresolved. V gave up 0 bases and J gave up 8 bases, with 10 bases separating them. The CDR3 runs to 14 residues. Per germline, CDR1 MNHEY and CDR2 SVGAGI.

The rearrangement joins TRBV11-3 to TRBJ2-1; TRBD1 might be the D (6 bases). Germline loops: CDR1 SGHNT, CDR2 YENEEA. The V gene lost 3 bases and the J gene lost 9 bases, with 12 bases spanning the gap. The CDR3 loop spans 13 amino acids. The DNA for the CDR3 is TGTGCCAGCAGCTTCATACAGGGACCTGAGCAGTTCTTC. Its translation: CASSFIQGPEQFF.

This clone showed up just a few times. The rearrangement joins TRBV12-5 to TRBJ1-1; D is unclear. Trimming left V 1 base short and J 4 bases short, with 16 bases between. The CDR3 is 16 amino acids. Germline V CDR1 and CDR2: LGHNT, FRNRAP. CDR3 sequence (DNA): TGTGCTAGTGGTTTGGCGAGGGAGTTTGGGAGCACTGAAGCTTTCTTT. Translation: CASGLAREFGSTEAFF.

The gene calls are TRBV6-5 and TRBJ1-2; 7 bases line up with TRBD1. CDR3 length: 13 amino acids. In germline, CDR1 is MNHEY, CDR2 SVGAGI. The V segment lost 5 bases and the J segment 4 bases; nucleotides outside the gene matches: 4. As DNA, the CDR3 is TGTGCCAGCAGTGCAACAGGGGCCTATGGCTACACCTTC. Translation: CASSATGAYGYTF.

The V gene is TRBV19, the J gene TRBJ2-7; 8 bases are shared with TRBD1. V shed 4 bases and J 4 bases; nucleotides not matched to a gene: 9. Per the germline V gene, CDR1 is LNHDA and CDR2 is SQIVND (reference sequence). The CDR3 runs 15 residues. The CDR3 reads CASSTPYRGVYEQYF. CDR3 sequence (DNA): TGTGCCAGTAGTACCCCGTACAGGGGGGTATACGAGCAGTACTTC.

The chain uses TRBV7-6 and TRBJ2-5; TRBD2 agrees at 8 bases. The CDR3 spans 15 residues. J lost 5 bases, V lost 4 bases, and 9 bases had no gene match. Germline V gene data show CDR1 as SGHVS and CDR2 as FNYEAQ. Here the CDR3 reads CASSSVGTRVETQYF. As DNA, the CDR3 is TGTGCCAGCAGCTCTGTGGGGACTAGGGTGGAGACCCAGTACTTC.

The rearrangement uses TRBV27 and TRBJ1-5, with 7 nucleotides matching TRBD1. The CDR3 covers 14 residues. The V gene's germline CDR1 is MNHEY and CDR2 SMNVEV (reference sequence). J gave up 7 bases and V 0 bases, and 3 bases lay outside the gene matches. The CDR3 here is CASSLSEGAQPQHF. CDR3 bases: TGTGCCAGCAGTTTATCGGAGGGGGCACAGCCCCAGCATTTT.

The chain couples TRBV6-1 to TRBJ1-2; TRBD1 is a possible D gene (6 bases). CDR3 length: 14 residues. Germline values: CDR1 MNHNS, CDR2 SASEGT. V was cut by 7 bases and J by 1 base, with 13 bases left in between. The CDR3 nucleotides read TGTGCCAGCAAAGCATGGGACAATAACTATGGCTACACCTTC. This encodes CASKAWDNNYGYTF.